The clone carrying this T cell receptor beta chain has just one count. These data originate in a study of cytomegalovirus exposure and HLA in healthy donors. Trimming removed 5 bases from V and 5 bases from J, with 15 bases in between. There are 15 residues in the CDR3. Looked up from germline, CDR1 is SGHVS and CDR2 is FNYEAQ. With 60 Vbeta and 13 Jbeta primers, the PCR was carried out. Profiled with immunoSEQ multiplex PCR; TCRdb holds only in-frame clones, not every one. Here the sample spans 120,000 to 150,000 clones, around 82% being singletons. The J gene is TRBJ1-4, the V gene TRBV7-6; D unresolved. The origin of this receptor is a woman aged 40 to 50 in good health and CMV-seropositive. Material for sequencing was PBMCs. DNA of the CDR3: TGTGCCAGCAGCCCTAGCCGGACTACCAATGAAAAACTGTTTTTT. This translates into CASSPSRTTNEKLFF.